The entry below gives a single T cell receptor (beta chain) sequence along with its context. These data originate in a study of blood T cells in healthy people across ages. This CDR3 has 14 residues. Germline CDR1 and CDR2: SGDLS and YYNGEE. V dropped 0 bases and J dropped 5 bases, with 9 bases sitting between them. A second PCR, run for roughly 7 to 12 cycles, used a sample-barcoded 5' primer plus a J-beta primer mix. TCRdb reprocessed the 5' RACE reads via MiXCR and lists one record per CDR3 protein. The repertoire holds more than 500,000 distinct CDR3 sequences, with about 28% as singletons. Each donor was a healthy Caucasian individual from Russia, aged roughly 6 to 90. These data also formed part of another study, on T cells of mothers and their children. This second study says: The study obtained over 8.5 million TCR beta CDR3 reads per mother and some 3 million per child. Across the analysis, no persistent microchimeric T cell clones were detected.

The material sequenced was blood. The V gene is TRBV9, the J gene TRBJ2-1; D is unclear. This sequence was found in a boy under 10 years old in good health. The CDR3 sequence: CASSVATANNEQFF. In nucleotides, the CDR3 is TGTGCCAGCAGCGTAGCCACAGCAAACAATGAGCAGTTCTTC.